Detailed here is one TCR beta chain. Its antigen is undetermined. The data stem from a study of cytomegalovirus exposure and HLA in healthy donors. Whole-study results and caveats: CMV serostatus was the sole immune exposure data available.

The PCR employed 60 Vbeta primers together with 13 Jbeta primers. Original methodology: Roughly 10 million shared chains were among around 78 million unique TCR beta chains counted in a later analysis. Some clones are missing from TCRdb's copy, which holds only in-frame ones; the method was immunoSEQ multiplex PCR. From that table come the V and J calls and clone size; the DNA was used to work out D and trimming. The sample lists about 110,000 clones, around 70% occurring once. Trimming pared 4 bases from V and 8 bases from J, leaving 21 bases between. The CDR3 contains 15 residues. In germline, CDR1 is SGHNT, CDR2 YYREEE (reference sequence).

The specimen sequenced was PBMCs. This chain joins TRBV5-4 and TRBJ1-2; D remains unclear. The source of this sequence is a boy aged 5-17 years in good health and CMV-seronegative. CDR3 DNA: TGTGCCAGCAGCCAGACCGGGATAAGGGTGTACGGCTACACCTTC. It specifies CASSQTGIRVYGYTF.